This entry features one TCR beta chain sequence. The protocol was immunoSEQ multiplex PCR, while the TCRdb copy is restricted to in-frame clones and leaves out a portion. The sample shows roughly 150,000 clones, approximately 82% of them seen only once. All enrollees were about 18 to 89 years old and from fewer than 30 US areas. Two consecutive negative NP/OP PCR tests, clearance, or resolved symptoms defined Cohort 3 recovery. The sample belongs to a study of blood T cell repertoires in COVID-19. CDR1 is SGHTA, CDR2 FQGTGA, per germline. The CDR3 is 13 residues long. Trimming cost V 1 base and J 2 bases, with 5 bases left between them.

The sequencing sample was made of PBMCs or T cells enriched from blood (not recorded which). The clonotype comes from a man between 60 and 75 years old who had recovered from COVID-19. The chain combines TRBV7-3 with TRBJ1-1; D is uncertain. CDR3 sequence (DNA): TGTGCCAGCAGCTTAAGCAGAAACACTGAAGCTTTCTTT. Protein sequence: CASSLSRNTEAFF. Variable domain in full (rest from reference TRBV7-3 and TRBJ1-1): GAGVSQTPSNKVTEKGKYVELRCDPISGHTALYWYRQSLGQGPEFLIYFQGTGAADDSGLPNDRFFAVRPEGSVSTLKIQRTERGDSAVYLCASSLSRNTEAFFGQGTRLTVV.